Below are 27 T cell receptor beta chains sequenced from a single sample in a study of TIL therapy for anti-PD-1-resistant metastatic lung cancer. The libraries were made with immunoSEQ v3. Libraries were prepared by immunoSEQ multiplex PCR; TCRdb keeps only in-frame clonotypes and omits some of them. The sample has approximately 45,000 clones; approximately 79% are singletons. Time point: pre-treatment sample, taken before nivolumab and TIL therapy. Sequencing used blood, obtained at baseline. The source of these receptors is an older man with non-small cell lung cancer.

The V gene is TRBV10-3, the J gene TRBJ2-7, with TRBD2 identical over 10 bases. The V segment lost 8 bases and the J segment 1 base; nucleotides outside the gene matches: 5. Germline V CDR1 and CDR2: ENHRY, SYGVKD. The CDR3 runs 14 residues. The CDR3 coding sequence is TGTGCCATCGGGTATAGCGGGAGGTCCTACGAGCAGTACTTC. It encodes CAIGYSGRSYEQYF.

The genes are TRBV12-5 and TRBJ2-3, with no clear D. This CDR3 spans 13 amino acids. The germline V gene encodes CDR1 LGHNT and CDR2 FRNRAP. V lost 5 bases and J 0 bases, leaving 6 bases between the germline ends. The CDR3: CASGEGSTDTQYF. DNA of the CDR3: TGTGCTAGTGGTGAAGGGAGCACAGATACGCAGTATTTT. Supplemented by reference TRBV12-5 and TRBJ2-3, the full variable domain reads DARVTQTPRHKVTEMGQEVTMRCQPILGHNTVFWYRQTMMQGLELLAYFRNRAPLDDSGMPKDRFSAEMPDATLATLKIQPSEPRDSAVYFCASGEGSTDTQYFGPGTRLTVL.

The chain uses TRBV7-2 and TRBJ2-7; D perhaps matches TRBD1 (5 bases). Between the trimmed V and J ends, which lost 0 bases and 5 bases, there was a span of 5 bases. This CDR3 spans 12 amino acids. The germline V gene has CDR1 SGHTA and CDR2 FQGNSA. The CDR3 DNA reads as TGTGCCAGCAGCTTAGCCAGGGACGAGCAGTACTTC. Its translation is CASSLARDEQYF.

V gene TRBV25-1 combines with J gene TRBJ2-2; no reliable D call. The CDR3 spans 12 residues. With 6 bases removed from V and 9 bases from J, the gap between germline ends came to 11 bases. Germline CDR1 reads MGHDK; CDR2 reads SYGVNS. CDR3 loop: CASRGSSRELFF. The CDR3, as DNA: TGTGCCAGCAGGGGTAGTAGCCGGGAGCTGTTTTTT.

This clone was counted once. The chain uses TRBV7-8 and TRBJ2-7; maybe TRBD2 (6 bases). This CDR3 comprises 15 residues. The V gene lost 5 bases and the J gene lost 6 bases, with 20 bases spanning the gap. In germline, CDR1 is SGHVS, CDR2 FQNEAQ. The CDR3 spells CASSPGGGKEGEQYF. The CDR3 coding sequence is TGTGCCAGCAGCCCCGGTGGGGGGAAGGAAGGCGAGCAGTACTTC.

A note on this clone: Relative to the germline gene, one junction end is altered; a read error may explain this. The V call is TRBV5-5, the J call TRBJ2-7; 8 bases line up with TRBD2. The CDR3 is 15 amino acids. The V gene's germline CDR1 is SGHKS and CDR2 YYEKEE (reference sequence). The CDR3: CASSQDAGGDYEQYF. The CDR3 DNA follows: TGCGCCAGCAGCCAAGATGCGGGAGGCGACTACGAGCAGTACTTC.

This chain uses TRBV4-2 with TRBJ2-7; D perhaps matches TRBD1 (5 bases). The CDR3 spans 13 residues. Trimming shortened V by 2 bases and J by 7 bases, and 12 bases separated the two germline ends. CDR1 and CDR2 from the germline V gene are LGHNA and YNFKEQ. CDR3 bases: TGTGCCAGCAGCCAAAGGGGTATGGGGGAGCAGTACTTC. Encoded protein: CASSQRGMGEQYF.

The V call is TRBV2, the J call TRBJ2-7; D is uncertain. Trimming left V 2 bases short and J 3 bases short, with 5 bases between. Germline CDR1 is SNHLY and CDR2 is FYNNEI. The CDR3 sequence is 12 residues long. In DNA, the CDR3 is TGTGCCAGCAGTGAAAAGGGCTACGAGCAGTACTTC. Residues: CASSEKGYEQYF.

This chain connects TRBV9 to TRBJ2-3, with 8 bases that match TRBD2. Unmatched junction bases numbered 13, after V lost 4 bases and J lost 0 bases. The CDR3 covers 18 residues. Germline loops: CDR1 SGDLS, CDR2 YYNGEE. This chain's CDR3 is CASSPRLSGSRSTDTQYF. The DNA of the CDR3 is TGTGCCAGCAGCCCCCGATTGAGCGGGAGCAGGAGCACAGATACGCAGTATTTT.

V is TRBV6-1 and J is TRBJ2-3, with D perhaps given as TRBD1 or TRBD2 (7 bases each). Deletions cut 3 bases from V and 4 bases from J, with 17 bases between. The CDR3 extends over 16 amino acids. Germline-derived CDR1 and CDR2 are MNHNS and SASEGT. For the CDR3, the DNA is TGTGCCAGCAGTGACAGAGGGAGGGGGCCAGCAGATACGCAGTATTTT. Its protein is CASSDRGRGPADTQYF.

The chain has TRBV5-1 and TRBJ2-1; the D call may be TRBD1 or TRBD2 (5 bases each). The germline V gene has CDR1 SGHRS and CDR2 YFSETQ. The V gene lost 4 bases and the J gene lost 13 bases, with 27 bases spanning the gap. CDR3 length: 16 amino acids. CDR3 DNA: TGCGCCAGCAGCCCGGTGGGACCACCCGGTCCGTCGCCTCAGTTCTTC. It translates to CASSPVGPPGPSPQFF.

This rearrangement joins TRBV5-4 to TRBJ1-6, with D possibly being TRBD1 (5 bases). From germline, CDR1 is SGHNT and CDR2 YYREEE (reference sequence). This CDR3 has 17 amino acids. V was cut by 1 base and J by 0 bases, with 11 bases left in between. DNA of the CDR3: TGTGCCAGCAGCTTGCGTGGGGCGGGCTCCTATAATTCACCCCTCCACTTT. Translation: CASSLRGAGSYNSPLHF.

This rearrangement joins TRBV6-6 to TRBJ2-1; 11 positions agree with TRBD2. Germline lookup yields CDR1 MNHNY and CDR2 SVGAGI (reference sequence). V trimming: 6 bases; J trimming: 7 bases; junction bases outside the gene matches: 8. The CDR3 contains 15 residues. Written as DNA, the CDR3 is TGTGCCAGCAGCCTTAGCGGGAGGGCCAAAAATGAGCAGTTCTTC. Its translation: CASSLSGRAKNEQFF.

The chain uses TRBV11-2 and TRBJ2-5; tentative D call: TRBD1 (6 bases). The germline CDR1 and CDR2 sequences are SGHAT and FQNNGV. CDR3 size: 13 residues. Trimming pared 3 bases from V and 9 bases from J, leaving 14 bases between. CDR3 region: CASSFLQGTPQYF. CDR3 coding DNA: TGTGCCAGCAGCTTCCTACAGGGAACCCCCCAGTACTTC. Full variable domain (outside the CDR3, taken from reference TRBV11-2 and TRBJ2-5): EAGVAQSPRYKIIEKRQSVAFWCNPISGHATLYWYQQILGQGPKLLIQFQNNGVVDDSQLPKDRFSAERLKGVDSTLKIQPAKLEDSAVYLCASSFLQGTPQYFGPGTRLLVL.

The CDR3 reads CASSSRSYTEAFF. As DNA, the CDR3 is TGTGCCAGCAGTTCGCGGTCGTACACTGAAGCTTTCTTT. This rearrangement joins TRBV6-6 to TRBJ1-1; D remains unclear. The germline gives CDR1 MNHNY, CDR2 SVGAGI (reference sequence). V was clipped by 4 bases and J by 3 bases, with 9 bases between them. The CDR3 contains 13 residues.

Concerning this clone itself: The same CDR3 arises from other DNA sequences in this sample as well. The chain employs TRBV9 and TRBJ2-3; 10 bases line up with TRBD2. From germline, CDR1 is SGDLS and CDR2 YYNGEE. V lost 2 bases and J lost 6; bases outside the gene matches: 12. The length of the CDR3 is 17 residues. The CDR3 here is CASSVVSGTSVGDTQYF. The CDR3 DNA reads TGTGCCAGCAGCGTGGTAAGCGGGACTAGCGTAGGGGATACGCAGTATTTT.

J is TRBJ1-2 and V is TRBV7-2, with 9 positions matching TRBD1. The CDR3 contains 16 residues. Germline CDR1 and CDR2: SGHTA and FQGNSA. Trimming took 5 bases from V and 5 from J; bases not matched to a gene: 12. The CDR3 protein is CASSPAGPGQGYGYTF. The CDR3, as DNA: TGTGCCAGCAGCCCAGCGGGACCGGGACAGGGATATGGCTACACCTTC.

This CDR3 reads CASSSNEGSIYNEQFF. CDR3 nucleotide sequence: TGTGCCAGCAGCTCCAATGAGGGGTCGATTTACAATGAGCAGTTCTTC. The chain links TRBV9 to TRBJ2-1, with D possibly being TRBD1 or TRBD2 (5 bases each). The ends were cut back, 4 bases at V and 4 bases at J, with 18 bases in the middle. The CDR3 consists of 16 residues. In germline, CDR1 is SGDLS, CDR2 YYNGEE.

This chain joins TRBV4-2 and TRBJ2-7; 7 bases match TRBD2. After removal of 0 bases from V and 3 bases from J, the junction contained 8 bases not matched to a gene. This CDR3 spans 16 amino acids. CDR1 is LGHNA, CDR2 YNFKEQ, per germline. The CDR3 coding sequence is TGTGCCAGCAGCCAAGATTCTGCGGGAGCGGACTACGAGCAGTACTTC. Amino acid sequence: CASSQDSAGADYEQYF.

V is TRBV6-1 and J is TRBJ2-5; 7 bases are shared with TRBD2. The V and J ends lost 5 bases and 1 base, in that order; junction bases with no gene match: 1. This CDR3 is built from 13 residues. The germline CDR1 and CDR2 sequences are MNHNS and SASEGT. For the CDR3, the DNA is TGTGCCAGCAGTCTAGCGGTCCAAGAGACCCAGTACTTC. Protein product: CASSLAVQETQYF.

The gene calls are TRBV9 and TRBJ2-7, with a tentative D call TRBD2 (6 bases). Trimming stripped 0 bases from V and 2 bases from J, with 12 bases between. The V gene's germline CDR1 is SGDLS and CDR2 YYNGEE. There are 15 residues in the CDR3. The CDR3 loop reads CASSVGPAGPYEQYF. DNA for the CDR3: TGTGCCAGCAGCGTAGGTCCAGCGGGTCCCTACGAGCAGTACTTC.

This sequence joins TRBV6-1 and TRBJ1-6; no firm D call. Per germline, CDR1 MNHNS and CDR2 SASEGT. Trimming removed 8 bases from V and 3 bases from J, with 14 bases in between. The CDR3 is 15 amino acids. Here the CDR3 reads CASLAHKNYNSPLHF. The CDR3 nucleotides are TGTGCCAGCTTGGCACACAAGAACTATAATTCACCCCTCCACTTT.

This clone has a count of ten or more. The chain is built from TRBV4-3 and TRBJ2-7; TRBD2 aligns across 10 bases. The CDR3 contains 17 residues. Germline V lookup: CDR1 LGHNA, CDR2 YSLEER. Trimming removed 0 bases from V and 3 bases from J; junction bases left unmatched: 8. The CDR3 bases are TGCGCCAGCAGCCAAGATCGGGGGGCTAGCGGGAGCTACGAGCAGTACTTC. Residues: CASSQDRGASGSYEQYF.

As DNA, the CDR3 is TGTGCCAGCAGCTTAGTAGCGGGAGGCATCCCATGGGAGCAGTTCTTC. Translating gives CASSLVAGGIPWEQFF. The rearrangement joins TRBV7-3 to TRBJ2-1; 10 bases are shared with TRBD2. The germline V gene encodes CDR1 SGHTA and CDR2 FQGTGA. The CDR3 extends over 16 amino acids. The V and J ends lost 2 bases and 10 bases, in that order; junction bases with no gene match: 11.

This rearrangement joins TRBV19 to TRBJ2-1; 8 nucleotides line up with TRBD2. CDR1 and CDR2 (germline): LNHDA, SQIVND (reference sequence). This CDR3 contains 15 residues. V shed 7 bases and J 7 bases; nucleotides not matched to a gene: 12. In nucleotides, the CDR3 is TGTGCCAGTACCCGTCGAACGGGAGGGAGGAATGAGCAGTTCTTC. This gives the protein CASTRRTGGRNEQFF.

This clone was seen once. The rearrangement uses TRBV6-5 and TRBJ1-3; D perhaps matches TRBD1 (6 bases). The CDR3 covers 14 residues. Trimming left V 8 bases short and J 0 bases short, with 11 bases between. CDR1 and CDR2 from the germline V gene are MNHEY and SVGAGI. CDR3 sequence (DNA): TGTGCCAGCCGGGGGGCGTCCTCTGGAAACACCATATATTTT. Its protein product is CASRGASSGNTIYF.

J is TRBJ2-3 and V is TRBV21-1; the table's TRBD1 call for D was not verified on the DNA. TRBV21-1 represents a pseudogene. The CDR3 spans 15 residues. The CDR3 protein is CASSKEETGADTQYF. The CDR3 nucleotides are TGTGCCAGCAGCAAAGAGGAGACAGGGGCAGATACGCAGTATTTT.